The text below deals with one T cell receptor beta chain. This clonotype was seen ten or more times. It lacks a known antigen. No base-level quality is on record; no much larger clone is a single base apart. Deletion took 0 bases off V and 4 bases off J, with a span of 12 bases between the germline ends. The CDR3 measures 16 amino acids from cysteine to phenylalanine. The sequence is cut down to CDR3 DNA, 48 bases in frame from base 1. CDR1 and CDR2 were assigned from the germline V gene as MNHEY and SVGAGI. This sample was sequenced with an Illumina HiSeq 2500. Quantitative 5'-RACE with molecular barcodes was used to prepare TCR beta libraries. The authors processed their data as follows. A new computational method, built on a probabilistic model of VDJ rearrangement, was used to identify disease-linked TCR variants. The raw public data were reprocessed by TCRdb itself: fastp quality trimming at Q25, MiXCR clonotype calling, in-frame beta chains only. Rows are unified per CDR3 protein, each entry keeping the most common DNA and genes. The V and J calls, along with clone size, are taken from TCRdb and not from the paper's own processing. The sample yields roughly 130,000 distinct CDR3 sequences; about 6.5% were counted once. Roughly an eighth of the sample comes from the top ten.

This entry comes from a study of CD8 T cells in ankylosing spondylitis (dated by TCRdb to about 2017). General notes on the study: To find TCR variants linked to disease, the study profiled T cell receptor beta repertoires in ankylosing spondylitis patients and healthy donors. The whole study cohort included some 100 healthy donors and 20 to 25 ankylosing spondylitis patients. Peripheral blood was sampled, and synovial fluid was also collected from ankylosing spondylitis patients. General conclusions and limits of the study: In peripheral blood, the disease-linked clones were found at relatively low frequencies and had a CD8+ phenotype. Some motif variants had previously been reported in the synovial fluid and blood of reactive arthritis patients, which suggests shared mechanisms of disease initiation. The disease-linked clones were reported to be significantly enriched in matched synovial fluid samples from ankylosing spondylitis patients. Blood from ankylosing spondylitis patients appeared to be characterized by a TCR beta motif made up of under ten highly homologous amino acid variants.

The receptor comes from a male donor with ankylosing spondylitis or in good health (not recorded which). The sequence joins TRBV6-5 to TRBJ2-2; tentative D gene TRBD1, with 6 bases matching. The specimen sequenced was blood, either unsorted or a sorted T cell fraction (not recorded which). The DNA sequence is given as TGTGCCAGCAGTTACTCCCCAGGGGCGGTCACCGGGGAGCTGTTTTTT. Its translation is CASSYSPGAVTGELFF.